The entry below describes one T cell receptor beta chain. The study left out patients who had uncontrolled infection, other autoimmune disease, pregnancy or lactation. This sample is drawn from a study of T cells in Graves' hyperthyroidism and ophthalmopathy. Germline CDR1 and CDR2: LNHDA and SQIVND (reference sequence). The CDR3 spans 15 residues. J lost 2 bases, V lost 7 bases, and 9 bases had no gene match. RNA transcripts provided the source from which TCR beta CDR3 regions were amplified. The HTBI primer set drove a first-round RT-PCR of the TCR CDR3. TCRdb processed the multiplex PCR reads anew with MiXCR; each CDR3 protein has one entry. Counted here are around 340,000 distinct CDR3 sequences, 18% occurring once; the ten biggest clones make up approximately 54%.

The specimen sequenced was blood. The chain is built from TRBV19 and TRBJ2-3; 7 bases agree with TRBD1. The sequence was collected from a woman between 45 and 60 years old with Graves' hyperthyroidism. CDR3 bases: TGTGCCAGTAAGGACAGGCGCTGGGACACAGATACGCAGTATTTT. Amino acid sequence: CASKDRRWDTDTQYF. The complete variable domain, with remaining parts taken from reference TRBV19 and TRBJ2-3, reads DGGITQSPKYLFRKEGQNVTLSCEQNLNHDAMYWYRQDPGQGLRLIYYSQIVNDFQKGDIAEGYSVSREKKESFPLTVTSAQKNPTAFYLCASKDRRWDTDTQYFGPGTRLTVL.